This entry concerns a single T cell receptor beta chain. After re-calling the 5' RACE reads, TCRdb lists one entry per CDR3 protein, DNA absent. The sample has about 160,000 distinct CDR3 sequences. The sample is drawn from a study of monozygotic twins with inflammatory bowel disease. The CDR3 is made up of 13 amino acids. Germline CDR1 and CDR2: SGHTA and FQGNSA. This TCR came from a human donor with ulcerative colitis or Crohn's disease, or a healthy co-twin of an affected twin (not recorded which). The rearrangement joins TRBV7-2 to TRBJ1-2; TCRdb selects TRBD1, and the lack of DNA leaves this call unchecked. The sample was blood. The CDR3 loop is CASSLDRGPGYIF.